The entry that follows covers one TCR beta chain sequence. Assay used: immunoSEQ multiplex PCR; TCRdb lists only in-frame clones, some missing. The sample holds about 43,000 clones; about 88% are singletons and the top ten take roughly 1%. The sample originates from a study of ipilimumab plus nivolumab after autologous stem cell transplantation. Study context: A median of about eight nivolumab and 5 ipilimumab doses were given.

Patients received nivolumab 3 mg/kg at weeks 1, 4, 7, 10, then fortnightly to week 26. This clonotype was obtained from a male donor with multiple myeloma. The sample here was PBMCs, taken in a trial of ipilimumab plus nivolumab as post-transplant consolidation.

CDR3 coding DNA: TGCGCCAGCAACTCCCCGAAATATGGGACAGTGGGTTTTCAAAGAGAGACCCAGTACTTC. Translated: CASNSPKYGTVGFQRETQYF. The chain links TRBV5-1 to TRBJ2-5; TRBD1 matches 7 bases. Germline trimming cut 6 bases from V and 4 bases from J; bases unmatched to any gene: 27. The CDR3 sequence is 20 residues long. Looked up from germline, CDR1 is SGHRS and CDR2 is YFSETQ.